Listed here are 9 T cell receptor beta chains from one sample, sequenced in a study of shared clonotypes between healthy human individuals. Using immunoSEQ multiplex PCR, the repertoire was profiled, and TCRdb retains in-frame clones only, with some absent. The sample gives over 2 million clones, 85% to 95% of which show up once; more than 0.35% is in the top ten. Sequenced sample: naive CD4+ T cells from PBMCs. The subset is: CD45RA+ positively selected. These receptors came from a man younger than 30 in good health. Some clones in this sample may be carry-over from other donors' samples.

This chain uses TRBV6-1 with TRBJ2-7; 11 positions match TRBD2. After removal of 7 bases from V and 3 bases from J, the junction contained 8 bases not matched to a gene. Germline values: CDR1 MNHNS, CDR2 SASEGT. This CDR3 has 15 residues. The CDR3 spells CASNLAGGGIYEQYF. DNA of the CDR3: TGTGCCAGCAATCTAGCGGGAGGAGGTATCTACGAGCAGTACTTC.

V usage is TRBV30 and J usage is TRBJ2-7; D gene unclear. V was shortened by 0 bases and J by 6 bases, with 9 bases between the two germline ends. CDR1 and CDR2 from the germline V gene are GTSNPN and SVGIG (reference sequence). The CDR3 extends over 12 amino acids. CDR3 nucleotides: TGTGCCTGGAGTGTAGGTGTAGGCGAGCAGTACTTC. Its protein product is CAWSVGVGEQYF. The full variable domain, with the rest looked up from reference TRBV30 and TRBJ2-7, is SQTIHQWPATLVQPVGSPLSLECTVEGTSNPNLYWYRQAAGRGLQLLFYSVGIGQISSEVPQNLSASRPQDRQFILSSKKLLLSDSGFYLCAWSVGVGEQYFGPGTRLTVT.

The V and J genes are TRBV5-1 and TRBJ2-3; the match to TRBD1 covers 8 bases. After removal of 1 base from V and 0 bases from J, the junction contained 10 bases not matched to a gene. CDR1 and CDR2 (germline): SGHRS, YFSETQ. The CDR3 extends over 18 amino acids. The CDR3 is CASSLWDRLLSSTDTQYF. The CDR3 DNA follows: TGCGCCAGCAGCTTGTGGGACAGGCTTCTCTCTAGCACAGATACGCAGTATTTT.

The chain combines TRBV6-5 with TRBJ2-1; D is possibly TRBD1 (5 bases). V dropped 4 bases and J dropped 6 bases, with 10 bases sitting between them. The CDR3 extends over 13 amino acids. Germline values: CDR1 MNHEY, CDR2 SVGAGI. The CDR3 sequence is CASSLRQLNEQFF. DNA of the CDR3: TGTGCCAGCAGTTTACGACAGCTCAATGAGCAGTTCTTC.

This rearrangement joins TRBV19 to TRBJ2-1, with D maybe TRBD2 (6 bases). The CDR3 loop spans 14 amino acids. Germline CDR1 LNHDA, CDR2 SQIVND (reference sequence). With 3 bases removed from V and 2 bases from J, the gap between germline ends came to 8 bases. CDR3 bases: TGTGCCAGTAGTATGGTAGCGGCCTACAATGAGCAGTTCTTC. Translating it yields CASSMVAAYNEQFF.

This chain connects TRBV19 to TRBJ2-6; D ambiguous. This CDR3 is built from 15 residues. Per germline, CDR1 LNHDA and CDR2 SQIVND (reference sequence). Trimming left V 4 bases short and J 0 bases short, with 7 bases between. The CDR3 DNA follows: TGTGCCAGTAGTACCCTTCCCTCTGGGGCCAACGTCCTGACTTTC. Encoded protein: CASSTLPSGANVLTF.

V is TRBV11-3 and J is TRBJ1-1; 9 nucleotides align to TRBD1. The CDR3 runs 15 residues. CDR1 and CDR2 (germline): SGHNT, YENEEA. Losses at the gene ends were 1 base for V and 1 base for J; bases not matched to a gene: 1. The CDR3 nucleotides are TGTGCCAGCAGCTTAGGGACAGGGGCGAACACTGAAGCTTTCTTT. This gives the protein CASSLGTGANTEAFF.

This sequence joins TRBV7-2 and TRBJ1-4; 10 bases agree with TRBD1. The germline V gene encodes CDR1 SGHTA and CDR2 FQGNSA. The J segment lost 10 bases and the V segment lost 2 bases, leaving 13 bases of the junction unmatched. This CDR3 region has 17 residues. The CDR3 reads CASSLRNQGQGIGKLFF. CDR3 nucleotide sequence: TGTGCCAGCAGCTTAAGGAACCAGGGACAGGGGATCGGAAAACTGTTTTTT.

This chain connects TRBV10-3 to TRBJ1-2; D remains ambiguous. The CDR3 totals 13 residues. CDR1 is ENHRY, CDR2 SYGVKD, per germline. V gave up 2 bases and J gave up 5 bases, with 9 bases separating them. The CDR3 DNA reads TGTGCCATCAGTGAGACCGAGCGGTATGGCTACACCTTC. Protein sequence: CAISETERYGYTF.